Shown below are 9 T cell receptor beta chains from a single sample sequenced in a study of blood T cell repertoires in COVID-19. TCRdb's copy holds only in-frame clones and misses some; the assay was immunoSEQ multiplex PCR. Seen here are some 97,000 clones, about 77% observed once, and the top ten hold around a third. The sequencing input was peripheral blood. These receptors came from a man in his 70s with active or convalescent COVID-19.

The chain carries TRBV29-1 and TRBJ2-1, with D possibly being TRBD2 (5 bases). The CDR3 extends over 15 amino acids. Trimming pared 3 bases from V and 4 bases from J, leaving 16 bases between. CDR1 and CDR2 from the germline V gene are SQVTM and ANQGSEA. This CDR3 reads CSVEGSRTGYNEQFF. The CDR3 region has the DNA TGCAGCGTTGAGGGTTCGCGGACGGGGTACAATGAGCAGTTCTTC.

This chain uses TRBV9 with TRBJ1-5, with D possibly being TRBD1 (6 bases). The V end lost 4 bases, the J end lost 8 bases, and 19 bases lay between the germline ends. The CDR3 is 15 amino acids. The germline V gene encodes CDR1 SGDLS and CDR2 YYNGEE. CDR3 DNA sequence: TGTGCCAGCAGCACCGGGGGGGGCTTCAGTGAGCCCCAGCATTTT. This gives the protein CASSTGGGFSEPQHF.

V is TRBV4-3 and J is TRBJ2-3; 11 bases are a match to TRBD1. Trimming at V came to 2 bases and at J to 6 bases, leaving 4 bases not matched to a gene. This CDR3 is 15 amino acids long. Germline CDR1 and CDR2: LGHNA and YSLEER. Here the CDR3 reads CASSQTDRGLDTQYF. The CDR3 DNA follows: TGCGCCAGCAGCCAAACGGACAGGGGGCTTGATACGCAGTATTTT.

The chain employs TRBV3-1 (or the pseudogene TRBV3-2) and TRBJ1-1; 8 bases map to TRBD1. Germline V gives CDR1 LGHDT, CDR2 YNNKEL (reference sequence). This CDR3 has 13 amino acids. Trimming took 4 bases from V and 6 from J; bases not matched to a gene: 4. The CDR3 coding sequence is TGTGCCAGCAGCCGGATACAGGGGGCTGAAGCTTTCTTT. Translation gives CASSRIQGAEAFF.

The CDR3 reads CASSYGTGRYTEAFF. CDR3 nucleotide sequence: TGTGCCAGCAGTTACGGGACAGGGAGGTACACTGAAGCTTTCTTT. The rearrangement links TRBV28 to TRBJ1-1; 9 nucleotides match TRBD1. V dropped 4 bases and J dropped 3; count of bases not matched to a gene: 6. Looked up from germline, CDR1 is MDHEN and CDR2 is SYDVKM. The CDR3 length is 15 residues.

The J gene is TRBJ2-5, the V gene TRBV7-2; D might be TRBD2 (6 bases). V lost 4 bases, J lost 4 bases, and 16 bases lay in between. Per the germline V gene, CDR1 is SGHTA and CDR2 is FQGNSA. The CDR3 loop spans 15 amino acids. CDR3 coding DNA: TGTGCCAGCAGCTCCCTGGCCCAGGGAGGAGAGACCCAGTACTTC. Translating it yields CASSSLAQGGETQYF.

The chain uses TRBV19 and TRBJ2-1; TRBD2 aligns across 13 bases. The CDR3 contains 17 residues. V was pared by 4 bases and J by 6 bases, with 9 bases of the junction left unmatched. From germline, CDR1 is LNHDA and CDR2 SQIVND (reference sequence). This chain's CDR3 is CASSTPPGLAGSNEQFF. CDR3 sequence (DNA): TGTGCCAGTAGTACCCCCCCGGGACTAGCGGGATCCAATGAGCAGTTCTTC.

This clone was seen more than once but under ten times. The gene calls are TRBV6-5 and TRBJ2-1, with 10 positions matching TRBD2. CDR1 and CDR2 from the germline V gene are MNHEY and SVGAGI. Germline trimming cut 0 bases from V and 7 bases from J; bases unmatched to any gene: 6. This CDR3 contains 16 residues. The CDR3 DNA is TGTGCCAGCAGTTACTCTCCTAGCGGGAGTAAGAATGAGCAGTTCTTC. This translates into CASSYSPSGSKNEQFF.

CDR3 in amino acids: CASSGGSVRGRDGQSSYNEQFF. In DNA, the CDR3 is TGTGCCAGCAGTGGAGGGAGCGTTCGGGGAAGGGATGGACAGAGCTCCTACAATGAGCAGTTCTTC. The chain has TRBV2 and TRBJ2-1; TRBD1 is a possible D gene (6 bases). The CDR3 consists of 22 residues. With 4 bases removed from V and 0 bases from J, the gap between germline ends came to 31 bases. Germline CDR1 and CDR2: SNHLY and FYNNEI.